The 28 T cell receptor beta chains below were found in one sample sequenced in a study of cytomegalovirus exposure and HLA in healthy donors. The primer mix had 60 Vbeta and 13 Jbeta primers. The method was immunoSEQ multiplex PCR; TCRdb's version includes in-frame clones alone and lacks a portion of them. In the table there are about 180,000 clones, around 80% of which are singletons. The specimen was PBMCs. These receptor sequences come from a man between 40 and 49 years old in good health and CMV-seronegative.

In its sample, this clone was seen a few times. The rearrangement uses TRBV19 and TRBJ2-7; the match to TRBD1 covers 8 bases. The germline V gene encodes CDR1 LNHDA and CDR2 SQIVND (reference sequence). Germline trimming cut 6 bases from V and 1 base from J; bases unmatched to any gene: 5. The CDR3 extends over 14 amino acids. In DNA form, the CDR3 reads TGTGCCAGTAGAGACAGGGGATCGTCCTACGAGCAGTACTTC. This translates into CASRDRGSSYEQYF. The full variable domain, in which reference TRBV19 and TRBJ2-7 provide the parts outside the CDR3, is DGGITQSPKYLFRKEGQNVTLSCEQNLNHDAMYWYRQDPGQGLRLIYYSQIVNDFQKGDIAEGYSVSREKKESFPLTVTSAQKNPTAFYLCASRDRGSSYEQYFGPGTRLTVT.

The V call is TRBV19, the J call TRBJ2-7, with D possibly TRBD1 on 6 matching bases. Germline assignment: CDR1 LNHDA and CDR2 SQIVND (reference sequence). V was pared by 7 bases and J by 1 base, with 20 bases between. This CDR3 is 16 amino acids long. In DNA form, the CDR3 reads TGTGCCAGTACGGTTTCTGGGGGCAGCCTTTCCTACGAGCAGTACTTC. Translation: CASTVSGGSLSYEQYF.

V usage is TRBV7-3 and J usage is TRBJ1-2, with 8 bases identical to TRBD1. J lost 6 bases, V lost 2 bases, and 2 bases had no gene match. The CDR3 loop spans 13 amino acids. The germline V gene encodes CDR1 SGHTA and CDR2 FQGTGA. Here the CDR3 DNA reads TGTGCCAGCAGCTTAGGACAGGGTGATGGCTACACCTTC. It yields the protein CASSLGQGDGYTF.

CDR3 DNA sequence: TGCGCCAGCAGCTTGGCGACTAGCGGACCCAATGAGCAGTTCTTC. It yields the protein CASSLATSGPNEQFF. The V call is TRBV5-1, the J call TRBJ2-1, with 9 bases lining up with TRBD2. Per germline, CDR1 SGHRS and CDR2 YFSETQ. V shed 0 bases and J 6 bases; nucleotides not matched to a gene: 4. This CDR3 has 15 amino acids.

This chain connects TRBV11-2 to TRBJ2-2; possibly TRBD1 for D (6 bases). The V end lost 7 bases, the J end lost 1 base, and 16 bases lay between the germline ends. The CDR3 extends over 16 amino acids. Germline V gene sequence: CDR1 SGHAT, CDR2 FQNNGV. This CDR3 reads CASTRRQDLNTGELFF. In DNA form, the CDR3 reads TGTGCCAGCACCCGAAGACAGGACCTGAACACCGGGGAGCTGTTTTTT.

V gene TRBV5-5 combines with J gene TRBJ2-7, with TRBD1 matching 8 bases. Per germline, CDR1 SGHKS and CDR2 YYEKEE (reference sequence). This CDR3 spans 14 amino acids. The V and J ends lost 4 bases and 1 base, in that order; junction bases with no gene match: 4. DNA for the CDR3: TGTGCCAGCAGCACAGGGACAGGATCCTACGAGCAGTACTTC. The encoded protein is CASSTGTGSYEQYF.

Comments on this clone: Other DNA sequences in the sample encode the same CDR3. This chain links TRBV9 with TRBJ2-3, with 11 bases fitting TRBD2. With 3 bases clipped from V and 3 bases from J, the junction kept 3 bases outside the gene matches. Looked up from germline, CDR1 is SGDLS and CDR2 is YYNGEE. The CDR3 length is 15 residues. Here the CDR3 DNA reads TGTGCCAGCAGCGCCACTAGCGGGAGAACAGATACGCAGTATTTT. Protein product: CASSATSGRTDTQYF.

The V gene is TRBV28, the J gene TRBJ2-2; 8 positions match TRBD1. The CDR3 contains 21 residues. Germline V lookup: CDR1 MDHEN, CDR2 SYDVKM. V lost 3 bases to trimming and J lost 4 bases; unmatched junction nucleotides: 22. CDR3 DNA sequence: TGTGCCAGCAGTTTCGGTTTCGGCCGCCCGGGACAGGTTGTTCGCACCGGGGAGCTGTTTTTT. It codes for CASSFGFGRPGQVVRTGELFF.

The V gene is TRBV4-1, the J gene TRBJ1-1; D gene ambiguous. There are 14 residues in the CDR3. Trimming left V 5 bases short and J 1 base short, with 11 bases between. The V gene's germline CDR1 is MGHRA and CDR2 YSYEKL. The CDR3 DNA sequence: TGCGCCAGCAGCAAACCGGCGGGGAACACTGAAGCTTTCTTT. Its protein product is CASSKPAGNTEAFF.

This rearrangement joins TRBV5-6 to TRBJ1-6, with unresolved D. Trimming stripped 2 bases from V and 7 bases from J, with 10 bases between. Germline-derived CDR1 and CDR2 are SGHDT and YYEEEE. The CDR3 runs to 14 residues. In nucleotides, the CDR3 is TGTGCCAGCAGCTTTATAACAGTCAATTCACCCCTCCACTTT. It codes for CASSFITVNSPLHF.

The chain couples TRBV5-1 to TRBJ2-3; D is undetermined. Germline V gene data show CDR1 as SGHRS and CDR2 as YFSETQ. The V and J ends lost 0 bases and 2 bases respectively, with 13 bases between them. The CDR3 has 16 residues. DNA of the CDR3: TGCGCCAGCAGCTTGGGAGTTCGCAAGAACACAGATACGCAGTATTTT. Protein sequence: CASSLGVRKNTDTQYF.

V gene TRBV11-3 combines with J gene TRBJ2-7, with 7 positions matching TRBD1. Germline lookup yields CDR1 SGHNT and CDR2 YENEEA. CDR3 length: 15 residues. The ends lost 4 bases at V and 3 bases at J; junction bases unmatched: 9. The CDR3: CASSSESTGIYEQYF. The CDR3 nucleotides are TGTGCCAGCAGCTCTGAGTCGACAGGGATCTACGAGCAGTACTTC.

The V gene is TRBV28, the J gene TRBJ2-7, with 8 bases matching TRBD1. Germline CDR1 and CDR2: MDHEN and SYDVKM. The CDR3 sequence is 14 residues long. V lost 8 bases, J lost 2 bases, and 8 bases stayed unmatched. The DNA for the CDR3 is TGTGCCAGCCTTAGAACAGGGGGTCCCTACGAGCAGTACTTC. This encodes CASLRTGGPYEQYF.

As regards this clone: The junction departs from the called germline gene at one end, perhaps through a read error. The chain is built from TRBV7-9 and TRBJ2-1; D perhaps matches TRBD2 (6 bases). Germline V gene lookup returns CDR1 SEHNR and CDR2 FQNEAQ (reference sequence). This CDR3 is 16 amino acids long. The CDR3 DNA follows: TGTTCCAGCAGCCCTGGTGGAGGGCCGACGTCGAATGAGCAGTTCTTC. As protein: CSSSPGGGPTSNEQFF.

V is TRBV4-1 and J is TRBJ2-3; D perhaps matches TRBD1 (6 bases). The CDR3 extends over 17 amino acids. The V end was cut by 3 bases, the J end by 2 bases, with 18 bases between. The germline gives CDR1 MGHRA, CDR2 YSYEKL. This CDR3 is CASSHRRTDLSTDTQYF. The CDR3 DNA reads TGCGCCAGCAGCCACCGAAGGACAGACTTATCCACAGATACGCAGTATTTT.

The chain uses TRBV7-8 and TRBJ2-7; 8 nucleotides match TRBD1. From germline, CDR1 is SGHVS and CDR2 FQNEAQ. The CDR3 is 19 residues long. The V and J ends lost 4 bases and 2 bases, in that order; junction bases with no gene match: 19. The CDR3 bases are TGTGCCAGCAGCTCCTTTTATCGGACAGGGAGTTATAGTCCCTACGAGCAGTACTTC. Translating gives CASSSFYRTGSYSPYEQYF.

This sequence joins TRBV18 and TRBJ2-7; D gene unclear. Trimming shortened V by 2 bases and J by 6 bases, and 11 bases separated the two germline ends. This CDR3 is 13 amino acids long. The V gene's germline CDR1 is KGHSH and CDR2 LQKENI. CDR3 sequence: CASSPDNEPEQYF. DNA of the CDR3: TGTGCCAGCTCACCAGATAACGAGCCCGAGCAGTACTTC.

This chain links TRBV9 with TRBJ2-7; 8 nucleotides agree with TRBD2. Germline CDR1 SGDLS, CDR2 YYNGEE. CDR3 length: 12 residues. The junction had 5 bases not matched to a gene; V was cut back by 5 bases and J by 7 bases. Here the CDR3 reads CASRLAEMEQYF. CDR3 DNA: TGTGCCAGCAGACTAGCGGAAATGGAGCAGTACTTC.

The chain couples TRBV7-8 to TRBJ2-5; 11 nucleotides align to TRBD2. The V segment lost 8 bases and the J segment 5 bases; nucleotides outside the gene matches: 4. The CDR3 is made up of 13 amino acids. Germline V gene sequence: CDR1 SGHVS, CDR2 FQNEAQ. DNA for the CDR3: TGTGCCAGCCGCGTAGCGGGAGGGGAGACCCAGTACTTC. It translates to CASRVAGGETQYF.

This rearrangement joins TRBV30 to TRBJ1-5, with a tentative D call TRBD1 (5 bases). CDR3 length: 12 amino acids. Germline V lookup: CDR1 GTSNPN, CDR2 SVGIG (reference sequence). V was pared by 3 bases and J by 9 bases, with 12 bases between. CDR3: CAWSDPQGPQHF. In DNA, the CDR3 is TGTGCCTGGAGCGATCCCCAGGGGCCCCAGCATTTT. Combining the CDR3 with reference TRBV30 and TRBJ1-5 gives the whole variable domain SQTIHQWPATLVQPVGSPLSLECTVEGTSNPNLYWYRQAAGRGLQLLFYSVGIGQISSEVPQNLSASRPQDRQFILSSKKLLLSDSGFYLCAWSDPQGPQHFGDGTRLSIL.

The chain joins TRBV4-1 to TRBJ1-6; D uncertain. Trimming shortened V by 0 bases and J by 0 bases, and 6 bases separated the two germline ends. Germline assignment: CDR1 MGHRA and CDR2 YSYEKL. The CDR3 sequence is 16 residues long. Written as DNA, the CDR3 is TGCGCCAGCAGCCAAGAACCGAGCTCCTATAATTCACCCCTCCACTTT. It is translated as CASSQEPSSYNSPLHF.

J is TRBJ2-3 and V is TRBV9; no reliable D call. The V and J ends lost 3 bases and 2 bases respectively, with 13 bases between them. CDR1 is SGDLS, CDR2 YYNGEE, per germline. The CDR3 loop spans 15 amino acids. CDR3 sequence (DNA): TGTGCCAGCAGCGCTCGACTGGCTAACACAGATACGCAGTATTTT. This encodes CASSARLANTDTQYF.

This chain joins TRBV5-1 and TRBJ2-2, with TRBD1 as a possible D gene (5 bases). The CDR3 spans 15 residues. The V and J ends lost 2 bases and 5 bases respectively, with 13 bases between them. The germline gives CDR1 SGHRS, CDR2 YFSETQ. CDR3 sequence (DNA): TGCGCCAGCAGCTTAACGACAGCAAGGACCGGGGAGCTGTTTTTT. Its protein product is CASSLTTARTGELFF. Full variable domain (rest looked up from reference TRBV5-1 and TRBJ2-2): KAGVTQTPRYLIKTRGQQVTLSCSPISGHRSVSWYQQTPGQGLQFLFEYFSETQRNKGNFPGRFSGRQFSNSRSEMNVSTLELGDSALYLCASSLTTARTGELFFGEGSRLTVL.

J is TRBJ2-5 and V is TRBV7-2; 15 bases line up with TRBD2. Germline CDR1 SGHTA, CDR2 FQGNSA. The CDR3 extends over 17 amino acids. V lost 5 bases, J lost 2 bases, and 6 bases stayed unmatched. CDR3 bases: TGTGCCAGCAGCCAGGGACTAGCGGGGGGAGGGCAAGAGACCCAGTACTTC. This gives the protein CASSQGLAGGGQETQYF.

This chain joins TRBV11-3 and TRBJ2-6; perhaps TRBD2 as D (7 bases). The CDR3 runs to 16 residues. Germline V gene data show CDR1 as SGHNT and CDR2 as YENEEA. V was pared by 3 bases and J by 2 bases, with 11 bases between. The CDR3 reads CASSFRGGAGANVLTF. The CDR3 nucleotides read TGTGCCAGCAGCTTCCGAGGGGGGGCTGGGGCCAACGTCCTGACTTTC.

The chain couples TRBV18 to TRBJ2-2; TRBD2 might be the D (6 bases). This CDR3 has 15 residues. Trimming removed 4 bases from V and 3 bases from J, with 12 bases in between. CDR1 KGHSH and CDR2 LQKENI come from the germline V gene. CDR3 DNA sequence: TGTGCCAGCTCACTTTTGGGACTTGACACCGGGGAGCTGTTTTTT. This translates into CASSLLGLDTGELFF.

The chain employs TRBV27 and TRBJ1-5; possibly TRBD1 for D (5 bases). Germline CDR1 reads MNHEY; CDR2 reads SMNVEV (reference sequence). V lost 3 bases to trimming and J lost 2 bases, with 14 bases between them. There are 16 residues in the CDR3. The CDR3 reads CASSLNQGFGNQPQHF. The DNA for the CDR3 is TGTGCCAGCAGTTTGAATCAGGGTTTCGGCAATCAGCCCCAGCATTTT.

The chain has TRBV11-3 and TRBJ2-3; TRBD2 agrees at 9 bases. J gave up 2 bases and V 1 base, and 7 bases lay outside the gene matches. Per germline, CDR1 SGHNT and CDR2 YENEEA. The CDR3 totals 17 residues. The DNA for the CDR3 is TGTGCCAGCAGCTTAGGGTCCCTAGCGGGGTTCACAGATACGCAGTATTTT. It codes for CASSLGSLAGFTDTQYF.